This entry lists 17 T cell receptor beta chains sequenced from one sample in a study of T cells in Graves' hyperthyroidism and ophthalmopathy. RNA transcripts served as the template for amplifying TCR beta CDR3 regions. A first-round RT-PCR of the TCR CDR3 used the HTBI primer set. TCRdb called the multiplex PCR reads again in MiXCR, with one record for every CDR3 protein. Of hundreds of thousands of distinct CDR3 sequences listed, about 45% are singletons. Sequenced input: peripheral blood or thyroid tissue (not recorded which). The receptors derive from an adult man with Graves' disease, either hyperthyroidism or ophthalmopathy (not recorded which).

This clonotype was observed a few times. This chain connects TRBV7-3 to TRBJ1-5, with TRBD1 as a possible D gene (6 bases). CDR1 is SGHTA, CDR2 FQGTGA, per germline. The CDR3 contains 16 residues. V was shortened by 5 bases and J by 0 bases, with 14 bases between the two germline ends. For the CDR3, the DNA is TGTGCCAGCAGCCCAGACAGGTATTATAGCAATCAGCCCCAGCATTTT. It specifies CASSPDRYYSNQPQHF.

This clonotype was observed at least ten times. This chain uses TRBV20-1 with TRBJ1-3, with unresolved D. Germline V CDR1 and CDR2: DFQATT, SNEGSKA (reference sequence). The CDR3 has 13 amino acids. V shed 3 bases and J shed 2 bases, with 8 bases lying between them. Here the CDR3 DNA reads TGCAGTGCTAGCCCGGGTACTGGAAACACCATATATTTT. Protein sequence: CSASPGTGNTIYF.

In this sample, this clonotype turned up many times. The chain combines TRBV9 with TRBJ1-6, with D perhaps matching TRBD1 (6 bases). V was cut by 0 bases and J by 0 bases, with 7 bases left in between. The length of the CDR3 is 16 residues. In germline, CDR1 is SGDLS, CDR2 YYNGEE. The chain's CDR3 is CASSVGDTSYNSPLHF. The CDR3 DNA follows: TGTGCCAGCAGCGTAGGGGACACCTCCTATAATTCACCCCTCCACTTT.

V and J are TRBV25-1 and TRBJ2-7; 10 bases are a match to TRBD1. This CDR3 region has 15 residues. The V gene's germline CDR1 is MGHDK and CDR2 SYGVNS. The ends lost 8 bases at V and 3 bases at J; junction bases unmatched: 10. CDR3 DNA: TGTGCCAGCCCCATAGACAGGGGGCGCGTCTACGAGCAGTACTTC. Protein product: CASPIDRGRVYEQYF.

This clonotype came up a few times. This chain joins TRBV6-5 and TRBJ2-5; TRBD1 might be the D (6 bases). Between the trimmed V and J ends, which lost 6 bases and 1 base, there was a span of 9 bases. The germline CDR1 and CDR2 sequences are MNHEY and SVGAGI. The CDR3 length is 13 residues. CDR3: CASRQGVQETQYF. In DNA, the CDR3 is TGTGCCAGCAGACAGGGTGTCCAAGAGACCCAGTACTTC.

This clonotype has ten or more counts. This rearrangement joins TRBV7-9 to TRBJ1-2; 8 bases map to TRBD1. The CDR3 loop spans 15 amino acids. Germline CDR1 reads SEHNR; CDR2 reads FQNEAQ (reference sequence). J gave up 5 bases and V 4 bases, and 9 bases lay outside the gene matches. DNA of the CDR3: TGTGCCAGCAGCTCCGGACAGGGCGTTGATTATGGCTACACCTTC. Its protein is CASSSGQGVDYGYTF.

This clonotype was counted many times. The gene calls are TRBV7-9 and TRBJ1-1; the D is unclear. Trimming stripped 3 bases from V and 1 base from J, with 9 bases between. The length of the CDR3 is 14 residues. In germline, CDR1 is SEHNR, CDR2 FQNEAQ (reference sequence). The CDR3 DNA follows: TGTGCCAGCAGCTTCTCTTGGCAGAACACTGAAGCTTTCTTT. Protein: CASSFSWQNTEAFF.

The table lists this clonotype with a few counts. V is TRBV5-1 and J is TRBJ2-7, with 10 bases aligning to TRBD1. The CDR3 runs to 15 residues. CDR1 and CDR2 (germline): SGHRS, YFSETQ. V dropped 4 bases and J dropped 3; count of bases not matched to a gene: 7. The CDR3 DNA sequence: TGCGCCAGCAGCCTACGACAGGGGGCCCGCTACGAGCAGTACTTC. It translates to CASSLRQGARYEQYF.

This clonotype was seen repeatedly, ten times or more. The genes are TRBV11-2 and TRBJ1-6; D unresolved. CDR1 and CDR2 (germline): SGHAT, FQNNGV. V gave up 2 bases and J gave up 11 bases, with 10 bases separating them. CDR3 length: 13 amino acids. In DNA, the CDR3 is TGTGCCAGCAGCTTAAATTCGGAGGCACCCCTCCACTTT. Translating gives CASSLNSEAPLHF.

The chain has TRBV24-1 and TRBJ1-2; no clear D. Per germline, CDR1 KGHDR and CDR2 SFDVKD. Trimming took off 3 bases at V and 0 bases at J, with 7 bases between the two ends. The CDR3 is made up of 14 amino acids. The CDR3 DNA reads TGTGCCACCAGTGATCCGCCTACTAACTATGGCTACACCTTC. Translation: CATSDPPTNYGYTF.

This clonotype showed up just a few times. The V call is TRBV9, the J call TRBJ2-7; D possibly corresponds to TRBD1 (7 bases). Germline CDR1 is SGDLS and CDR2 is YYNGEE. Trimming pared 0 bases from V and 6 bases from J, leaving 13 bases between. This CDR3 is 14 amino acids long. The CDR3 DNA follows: TGTGCCAGCAGCGTAGGTGCGGGACAGCTCGAGCAGTACTTC. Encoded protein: CASSVGAGQLEQYF.

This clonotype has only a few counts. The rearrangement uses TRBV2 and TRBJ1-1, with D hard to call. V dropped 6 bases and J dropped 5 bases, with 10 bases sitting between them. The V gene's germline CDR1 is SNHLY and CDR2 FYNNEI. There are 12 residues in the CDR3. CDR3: CASRLVGTEAFF. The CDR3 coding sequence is TGTGCCAGCAGGCTTGTGGGGACTGAAGCTTTCTTT.

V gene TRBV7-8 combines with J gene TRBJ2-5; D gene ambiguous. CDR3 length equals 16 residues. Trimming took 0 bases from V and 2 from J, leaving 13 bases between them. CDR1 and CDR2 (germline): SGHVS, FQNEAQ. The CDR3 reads CASSLASAGRQETQYF. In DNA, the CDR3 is TGTGCCAGCAGCTTAGCGTCGGCAGGACGACAAGAGACCCAGTACTTC.

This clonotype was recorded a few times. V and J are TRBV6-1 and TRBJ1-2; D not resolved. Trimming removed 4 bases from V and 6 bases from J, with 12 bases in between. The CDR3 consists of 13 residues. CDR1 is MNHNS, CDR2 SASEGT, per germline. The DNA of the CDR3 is TGTGCCAGCAGTGTACATGATTCCGATGGCTACACCTTC. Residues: CASSVHDSDGYTF.

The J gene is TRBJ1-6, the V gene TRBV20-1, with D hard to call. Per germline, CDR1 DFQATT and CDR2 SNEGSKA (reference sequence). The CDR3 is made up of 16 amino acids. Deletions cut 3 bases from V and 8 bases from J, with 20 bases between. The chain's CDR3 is CSARDPTRGSDSPLHF. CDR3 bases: TGCAGTGCTAGGGATCCTACCCGTGGATCGGATTCACCCCTCCACTTT.

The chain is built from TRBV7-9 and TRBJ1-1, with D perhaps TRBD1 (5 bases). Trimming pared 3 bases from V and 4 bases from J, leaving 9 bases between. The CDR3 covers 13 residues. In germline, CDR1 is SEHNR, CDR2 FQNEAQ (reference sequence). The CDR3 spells CASSLTEATEAFF. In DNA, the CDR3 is TGTGCCAGCAGCTTGACAGAAGCCACTGAAGCTTTCTTT. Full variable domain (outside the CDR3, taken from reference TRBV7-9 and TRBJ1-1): DTGVSQNPRHKITKRGQNVTFRCDPISEHNRLYWYRQTLGQGPEFLTYFQNEAQLEKSRLLSDRFSAERPKGSFSTLEIQRTEQGDSAMYLCASSLTEATEAFFGQGTRLTVV.

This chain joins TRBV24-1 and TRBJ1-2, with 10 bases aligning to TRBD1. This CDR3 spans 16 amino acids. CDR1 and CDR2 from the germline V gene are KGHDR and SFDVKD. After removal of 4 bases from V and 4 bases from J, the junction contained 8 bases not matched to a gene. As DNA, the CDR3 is TGTGCCACCAGTGACCAGACAGGGGGCCTGAGCTATGGCTACACCTTC. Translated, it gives CATSDQTGGLSYGYTF.